Following are 31 T cell receptor beta chains from one sample sequenced in a study of blood T cell repertoires in COVID-19 (dated by TCRdb to about 2020). Library preparation was by the immunoSEQ multiplex PCR assay. In TCRdb, the immuneACCESS table is reduced to in-frame sequences with V and J assigned. These tables do not hold every clone; where another copy was compared, an unresolved V gene accounts for under half, and the others remain unexplained. This sample has about 140,000 clones in its table, and 70% to 85% of those were observed once. The biggest ten clones account for approximately 4% of the sample. Sequencing was performed on peripheral blood. The receptor set was obtained from a man aged 55 to 69 with acute or convalescent COVID-19.

This clone was observed a few times. DNA for the CDR3: TGCAGCGTTGCGGGACTTACGAACACCGGGGAGCTGTTTTTT. This encodes CSVAGLTNTGELFF. V gene TRBV29-1 combines with J gene TRBJ2-2; D may be TRBD2 (6 bases). The CDR3 totals 14 residues. Germline V gene data show CDR1 as SQVTM and CDR2 as ANQGSEA. The V gene lost 4 bases and the J gene lost 0 bases, with 9 bases spanning the gap.

The V and J genes are TRBV2 and TRBJ1-4, with TRBD1 identical over 7 bases. Unmatched junction bases numbered 13, after V lost 7 bases and J lost 5 bases. In germline, CDR1 is SNHLY, CDR2 FYNNEI. This CDR3 comprises 16 residues. DNA for the CDR3: TGTGCCAGCACCGGCCCCCAGACAGGGTCGAATGAAAAACTGTTTTTT. This gives the protein CASTGPQTGSNEKLFF. The full variable domain, completed using reference TRBV2 and TRBJ1-4, is EPEVTQTPSHQVTQMGQEVILRCVPISNHLYFYWYRQILGQKVEFLVSFYNNEISEKSEIFDDQFSVERPDGSNFTLKIRSTKLEDSAMYFCASTGPQTGSNEKLFFGSGTQLSVL.

The chain has TRBV3-1 (or the pseudogene TRBV3-2) and TRBJ2-7; D is ambiguous. The CDR3 length is 12 residues. Germline V CDR1 and CDR2: LGHDT, YNNKEL (reference sequence). Trimming cost V 4 bases and J 3 bases, with 7 bases left between them. CDR3 nucleotides: TGTGCCAGCAGCCGTTCTAGCTACGAGCAGTACTTC. Translating it yields CASSRSSYEQYF.

This clone was detected a few times. V is TRBV27 and J is TRBJ2-7; 15 nucleotides match TRBD2. V dropped 8 bases and J dropped 4; count of bases not matched to a gene: 3. The germline V gene encodes CDR1 MNHEY and CDR2 SMNVEV (reference sequence). The CDR3 has 14 residues. The CDR3 sequence: CASRGLAGGYEQYF. CDR3 coding DNA: TGTGCCAGCCGGGGACTAGCGGGGGGATACGAGCAGTACTTC.

This clone occurred once. This chain uses TRBV20-1 with TRBJ1-2; D not resolved. CDR1 is DFQATT and CDR2 is SNEGSKA in the germline V gene (reference sequence). Trimming removed 3 bases from V and 8 bases from J, with 7 bases in between. The CDR3 spans 10 residues. CDR3 sequence reads: CSARREGYTF. CDR3 sequence (DNA): TGCAGTGCTAGGAGAGAGGGCTACACCTTC.

The chain has TRBV3-1 (or the pseudogene TRBV3-2) and TRBJ1-5, with 7 positions matching TRBD1. This CDR3 is built from 13 residues. Germline CDR1 LGHDT, CDR2 YNNKEL (reference sequence). With 4 bases clipped from V and 15 bases from J, the junction kept 12 bases outside the gene matches. CDR3 residues: CASSPTGQDLLHF. In DNA, the CDR3 is TGTGCCAGCAGCCCAACAGGACAGGACTTGCTGCATTTT.

The rearrangement uses TRBV15 and TRBJ2-1; 7 nucleotides agree with TRBD1. CDR1 and CDR2 from the germline V gene are LNHNV and YYDKDF (reference sequence). Trimming took 3 bases from V and 2 from J; bases not matched to a gene: 1. The CDR3 length is 14 residues. The CDR3 nucleotides are TGTGCCACCAGCAGTAGGGGGCCCTACAATGAGCAGTTCTTC. Translating it yields CATSSRGPYNEQFF.

The V gene is TRBV19, the J gene TRBJ1-3; tentatively, D is TRBD1 (5 bases). Trimming shortened V by 7 bases and J by 0 bases, and 19 bases separated the two germline ends. The CDR3 consists of 17 residues. Germline V gene data show CDR1 as LNHDA and CDR2 as SQIVND (reference sequence). This CDR3 reads CASKISGRQLSGNTIYF. The CDR3 nucleotides read TGTGCCAGTAAAATATCCGGGCGACAGCTCTCTGGAAACACCATATATTTT.

In this sample, this clone turned up once. The CDR3 DNA reads as TGTGCCAGCAGCTCGGACAGGGACACTGAAGCTTTCTTT. Translation: CASSSDRDTEAFF. V gene TRBV11-1 combines with J gene TRBJ1-1, with TRBD1 matching over 8 bases. The germline V gene has CDR1 SGHAT and CDR2 FQDESV (reference sequence). The CDR3 runs to 13 residues. Trimming removed 4 bases from V and 3 bases from J; junction bases left unmatched: 1.

The rearrangement joins TRBV6-6 to TRBJ2-7; 7 positions match TRBD1. CDR1 MNHNY and CDR2 SVGAGI come from the germline V gene (reference sequence). V was clipped by 5 bases and J by 3 bases; unmatched bases: 13. The CDR3 length is 16 residues. The chain's CDR3 is CASSGGTAFPDYEQYF. Written as DNA, the CDR3 is TGTGCCAGCAGTGGTGGGACAGCCTTTCCCGACTACGAGCAGTACTTC.

As for this clone: The sample has other DNA sequences that encode this CDR3 too. The chain combines TRBV30 with TRBJ1-5; 7 nucleotides agree with TRBD1. V gave up 1 base and J gave up 7 bases; unmatched junction bases: 4. This CDR3 comprises 13 residues. CDR1 and CDR2 (germline): GTSNPN, SVGIG (reference sequence). The CDR3 here is CAWSGQGRQPQHF. The CDR3 DNA follows: TGTGCCTGGAGTGGACAGGGAAGGCAGCCCCAGCATTTT.

The chain recombines TRBV18 with TRBJ2-1, with TRBD2 matching over 12 bases. Trimming removed 3 bases from V and 6 bases from J; junction bases left unmatched: 3. Germline lookup yields CDR1 KGHSH and CDR2 LQKENI. This CDR3 is built from 15 residues. DNA of the CDR3: TGTGCCAGCTCACCCCTACTAGCGGGAGGCAATGAGCAGTTCTTC. Encoded protein: CASSPLLAGGNEQFF.

The chain is built from TRBV24-1 and TRBJ1-5; tentatively, D is TRBD1 (6 bases). V gave up 4 bases and J gave up 10 bases, with 13 bases separating them. The CDR3 runs to 13 residues. The germline V gene encodes CDR1 KGHDR and CDR2 SFDVKD. CDR3 loop: CATSDSDRLPQHF. In DNA form, the CDR3 reads TGTGCCACCAGTGACTCAGACAGGCTCCCCCAGCATTTT.

The chain couples TRBV4-3 to TRBJ2-1; D is possibly TRBD1 (5 bases). The CDR3 is 14 residues long. V lost 0 bases to trimming and J lost 8 bases, with 11 bases between them. CDR1 LGHNA and CDR2 YSLEER come from the germline V gene. In DNA, the CDR3 is TGCGCCAGCAGCCAAGACCGCGTAGGGGATGAGCAGTTCTTC. Its translation: CASSQDRVGDEQFF.

This rearrangement joins TRBV6-6 to TRBJ1-5; tentatively, D is TRBD1 (6 bases). V was shortened by 6 bases and J by 3 bases, with 12 bases between the two germline ends. The CDR3 totals 14 residues. CDR1 and CDR2 from the germline V gene are MNHNY and SVGAGI (reference sequence). The CDR3 here is CASRPTGNNQPQHF. The CDR3 DNA reads TGTGCCAGCAGACCCACAGGGAACAATCAGCCCCAGCATTTT.

The chain links TRBV11-2 to TRBJ2-5; D is uncertain. V was cut by 1 base and J by 7 bases, with 10 bases left in between. The CDR3 has 13 residues. Germline V CDR1 and CDR2: SGHAT, FQNNGV. The CDR3 sequence: CASSLGYSGTQYF. In nucleotides, the CDR3 is TGTGCCAGCAGCTTAGGGTATTCGGGGACCCAGTACTTC. The variable domain in full, with the rest retrieved from reference TRBV11-2 and TRBJ2-5, is EAGVAQSPRYKIIEKRQSVAFWCNPISGHATLYWYQQILGQGPKLLIQFQNNGVVDDSQLPKDRFSAERLKGVDSTLKIQPAKLEDSAVYLCASSLGYSGTQYFGPGTRLLVL.

This chain links TRBV28 with TRBJ2-7; 8 bases agree with TRBD1. Germline V gene data show CDR1 as MDHEN and CDR2 as SYDVKM. The junction had 8 bases not matched to a gene; V was cut back by 4 bases and J by 3 bases. The CDR3 is made up of 15 amino acids. The CDR3 is CASSSPMDRDYEQYF. The CDR3 bases are TGTGCCAGCAGTTCACCCATGGACAGGGACTACGAGCAGTACTTC.

The chain has TRBV6-6 and TRBJ2-7; D is possibly TRBD2 (6 bases). There are 16 residues in the CDR3. CDR1 is MNHNY and CDR2 is SVGAGI in the germline V gene (reference sequence). Trimming cost V 5 bases and J 1 base, with 18 bases left between them. The CDR3 DNA reads as TGTGCCAGCAGTCAACTAGGGCGGAGGGATTCCTACGAGCAGTACTTC. Translation: CASSQLGRRDSYEQYF.

J is TRBJ1-3 and V is TRBV19, with no clear D. Trimming took 11 bases from V and 2 from J, leaving 13 bases between them. Germline loops: CDR1 LNHDA, CDR2 SQIVND (reference sequence). The CDR3 runs 13 residues. The CDR3 region has the DNA TGTGCCTCCTGGGCCCCCACTGGAAACACCATATATTTT. Amino acids: CASWAPTGNTIYF.

This clone showed up just once. The chain carries TRBV28 and TRBJ2-2; 8 bases align to TRBD2. V lost 6 bases to trimming and J lost 6 bases; unmatched junction nucleotides: 12. The germline V gene encodes CDR1 MDHEN and CDR2 SYDVKM. This CDR3 region has 16 residues. Here the CDR3 DNA reads TGTGCCAGCAGCCGGATGGGACTAGGAGAGGCCGGGGAGCTGTTTTTT. Encoded protein: CASSRMGLGEAGELFF.

This clone showed up just once. The chain recombines TRBV9 with TRBJ2-1, with a tentative D call TRBD1 (6 bases). Trimming took 3 bases from V and 9 from J, leaving 19 bases between them. Germline CDR1 SGDLS, CDR2 YYNGEE. CDR3 length: 15 amino acids. The CDR3 DNA reads TGTGCCAGCAGCGCCCTCACAGGGCCCGCCGGTGAGCAGTTCTTC. This encodes CASSALTGPAGEQFF.

V usage is TRBV6-6 and J usage is TRBJ2-3; D call uncertain. Germline CDR1 reads MNHNY; CDR2 reads SVGAGI (reference sequence). The CDR3 spans 13 residues. The V end was cut by 0 bases, the J end by 11 bases, with 12 bases between. CDR3 residues: CASSYSESGQQYF. CDR3 nucleotides: TGTGCCAGCAGTTACTCGGAGTCTGGCCAGCAGTATTTT.

The rearrangement uses TRBV25-1 and TRBJ1-1, with no clear D. Per germline, CDR1 MGHDK and CDR2 SYGVNS. CDR3 length: 12 residues. Trimming shortened V by 3 bases and J by 7 bases, and 9 bases separated the two germline ends. The CDR3 nucleotides are TGTGCCAGCAGTGACAAGGCGGTTGAAGCTTTCTTT. Its protein is CASSDKAVEAFF.

This clone was seen a single time. The genes are TRBV5-1 and TRBJ2-3; no clear D. The ends were cut back, 2 bases at V and 2 bases at J, with 9 bases in the middle. This CDR3 contains 14 residues. From germline, CDR1 is SGHRS and CDR2 YFSETQ. The CDR3 region has the DNA TGCGCCAGCAGCTTACAGAAACACACAGATACGCAGTATTTT. It codes for CASSLQKHTDTQYF.

The chain joins TRBV6-2 or TRBV6-3 to TRBJ2-5; 13 bases are a match to TRBD2. CDR3 size: 15 residues. Germline CDR1 and CDR2: MNHEY and SVGEGT. Trimming cost V 4 bases and J 5 bases; bases outside gene matches: 4. CDR3 DNA sequence: TGTGCCAGCAGTTCAGGACTAGCGGGAGTCGAGACCCAGTACTTC. Its protein is CASSSGLAGVETQYF.

This sequence joins TRBV7-2 and TRBJ1-3; D is unresolved. CDR1 is SGHTA, CDR2 FQGNSA, per germline. CDR3 size: 15 residues. Trimming pared 4 bases from V and 1 base from J, leaving 11 bases between. The DNA of the CDR3 is TGTGCCAGCAGCTACAGCGGGAGGTCTGGAAACACCATATATTTT. It is translated as CASSYSGRSGNTIYF.

The chain links TRBV5-4 to TRBJ2-1; 14 bases line up with TRBD2. V shed 4 bases and J 9 bases; nucleotides not matched to a gene: 6. Per the germline V gene, CDR1 is SGHNT and CDR2 is YYREEE (reference sequence). This CDR3 has 15 amino acids. DNA for the CDR3: TGTGCCAGCAGCCCGACTAGCGGGAGGGGCGGTGAGCAGTTCTTC. This encodes CASSPTSGRGGEQFF.

The chain links TRBV30 to TRBJ2-5; 8 bases agree with TRBD1. The CDR3 totals 15 residues. Germline loops: CDR1 GTSNPN, CDR2 SVGIG (reference sequence). J lost 2 bases, V lost 6 bases, and 11 bases had no gene match. CDR3 DNA sequence: TGTGCCTGCCTTCCCCGGGACAGGTCACAAGAGACCCAGTACTTC. Translation gives CACLPRDRSQETQYF.

V and J are TRBV4-2 and TRBJ2-7; D ambiguous. The CDR3 is 12 residues long. Germline V gene data show CDR1 as LGHNA and CDR2 as YNFKEQ. The V end lost 4 bases, the J end lost 6 bases, and 10 bases lay between the germline ends. CDR3 sequence reads: CASSPGFSEQYF. CDR3 sequence (DNA): TGTGCCAGCAGCCCAGGTTTCTCCGAGCAGTACTTC.

J is TRBJ2-7 and V is TRBV7-2, with 10 bases fitting TRBD1. The CDR3 has 15 amino acids. Germline V gene lookup returns CDR1 SGHTA and CDR2 FQGNSA. Trimming at V came to 1 base and at J to 6 bases, leaving 6 bases not matched to a gene. The CDR3 sequence is CASSLGGGQGVEQYF. CDR3 in DNA: TGTGCCAGCAGCTTAGGCGGTGGACAGGGGGTCGAGCAGTACTTC.

The genes are TRBV18 and TRBJ2-5; TRBD1 matches 10 bases. The CDR3 is 14 amino acids. The V gene end was trimmed by 3 bases and the J gene end by 4 bases; junction bases not matched to a gene: 2. The germline V gene has CDR1 KGHSH and CDR2 LQKENI. The CDR3 reads CASSPRDRGETQYF. CDR3 bases: TGTGCCAGCTCACCCCGGGACAGGGGAGAGACCCAGTACTTC.